The T cell receptor (beta chain) described here comes from a study of Ad26.COV2.S vaccination and SARS-CoV-2 variants. Looking at the study overall: Intramuscularly, Ad26.COV2.S was given either once or twice, 56 days apart. Study findings and constraints: People given the vaccine had a wider spike-specific TCR breadth than placebo recipients did.

Assay used: immunoSEQ multiplex PCR; TCRdb lists only in-frame clones, some missing. The sample lists roughly 390,000 clones, 88% occurring once. This sample's treatment: roughly 20 received Ad26.COV2.S at low or high dose, single or two shots; a few received placebo; per-sample allocation not given. Day 63 after the first vaccine or placebo injection was the time point for sampling. Germline CDR1 and CDR2: SGHVS and FNYEAQ. Losses at the gene ends were 7 bases for V and 5 bases for J; bases not matched to a gene: 8. This CDR3 region has 15 residues. Points on this clone: Its matching antigen is unknown.

The receptor's source is a person aged 18-65 years who received the Ad26.COV2.S COVID-19 vaccine or a placebo. The sequences come from peripheral blood, collected in a trial of Ad26.COV2.S vaccine versus placebo. This chain uses TRBV7-6 with TRBJ2-2; 9 nucleotides match TRBD1. CDR3 in amino acids: CASNSDRGGTGELFF. Written as DNA, the CDR3 is TGTGCCAGCAACTCGGACAGGGGAGGAACCGGGGAGCTGTTTTTT.